This is a list of T cell receptor beta chains from one sample in a study of blood T cell repertoires in COVID-19. Method: immunoSEQ multiplex PCR; TCRdb's copy keeps in-frame clones and lacks some. Found here are around 140,000 clones, 75% to 90% of them singletons; the top ten hold under 2.5%. The specimen sequenced was peripheral blood. The receptors shown here come from a man in his forties or fifties with active COVID-19. The CDR3 runs from the conserved cysteine through the conserved F or W. The D gene is left open where the match is weak. Some rows mark clone size as missing; the rest say once, few, many or name a class of expanded clone.

v_call: TRBV2; d_call: -; j_call: TRBJ1-4; clone_size: -; cdr3_length: 14; cdr3_nt: TGTGCCACCAAACAGGACAGAGTTAATGAAAAACTGTTTTTT; cdr3_aa: CATKQDRVNEKLFF
v_call: TRBV11-1; d_call: -; j_call: TRBJ2-3; clone_size: -; cdr3_length: 13; cdr3_nt: TGTGCCAGCAGACGGCCTCCGGGGGATACGCAGTATTTT; cdr3_aa: CASRRPPGDTQYF
v_call: TRBV4-2; d_call: -; j_call: TRBJ1-3; clone_size: -; cdr3_length: 17; cdr3_nt: TGTGCCAGCGGCAGGGCCCCCCAGACCCTCTCTGGAAACACCATATATTTT; cdr3_aa: CASGRAPQTLSGNTIYF
v_call: TRBV4-3; d_call: -; j_call: TRBJ1-1; clone_size: -; cdr3_length: 13; cdr3_nt: TGCGCCAGCAGCAGGGAGGTCGGCACTGAAGCTTTCTTT; cdr3_aa: CASSREVGTEAFF
v_call: TRBV20-1; d_call: -; j_call: TRBJ2-7; clone_size: once; cdr3_length: 11; cdr3_nt: TGCAGTGCTAGAGTGAGCTACGAGCAGTACTTC; cdr3_aa: CSARVSYEQYF
v_call: TRBV30; d_call: -; j_call: TRBJ1-2; clone_size: -; cdr3_length: 14; cdr3_nt: TGTGCCTGGACTAGTAGGTTAAGGGGATATGGCTACACCTTC; cdr3_aa: CAWTSRLRGYGYTF
v_call: TRBV12-3/TRBV12-4; d_call: -; j_call: TRBJ2-7; clone_size: -; cdr3_length: 12; cdr3_nt: TGTGCCAGCAGTTGGGGCAGGTACGAGCAGTACTTC; cdr3_aa: CASSWGRYEQYF
v_call: TRBV6-2/TRBV6-3; d_call: -; j_call: TRBJ2-1; clone_size: -; cdr3_length: 14; cdr3_nt: TGTGCCAGCAGTAGGCAGGGTTCCTACAATGAGCAGTTCTTC; cdr3_aa: CASSRQGSYNEQFF
v_call: TRBV5-1; d_call: -; j_call: TRBJ2-7; clone_size: -; cdr3_length: 14; cdr3_nt: TGCGCCAGTACCCATGGAGGGGAGGCCTACGAGCAGTACTTC; cdr3_aa: CASTHGGEAYEQYF
v_call: TRBV7-9; d_call: TRBD1; j_call: TRBJ1-2; clone_size: -; cdr3_length: 16; cdr3_nt: TGTGCCAGCAGTATAGGACAGGGGGCTGCCAACTATGGCTACACCTTC; cdr3_aa: CASSIGQGAANYGYTF
v_call: TRBV7-8; d_call: TRBD1; j_call: TRBJ1-2; clone_size: once; cdr3_length: 14; cdr3_nt: TGTGCCAGCAGCTTTTCAGGGGGAAATGGTGGCTACACCTTC; cdr3_aa: CASSFSGGNGGYTF
v_call: TRBV4-2; d_call: TRBD2; j_call: TRBJ2-5; clone_size: -; cdr3_length: 15; cdr3_nt: TGTGCCAGCAGCCCCCTTAGCGGGGGGCGGGAGACCCAGTACTTC; cdr3_aa: CASSPLSGGRETQYF
v_call: TRBV6-6; d_call: -; j_call: TRBJ1-2; clone_size: -; cdr3_length: 13; cdr3_nt: TGTGCCAGCAGTTACTCGCTGGGCACGGGCTACACCTTC; cdr3_aa: CASSYSLGTGYTF
v_call: TRBV7-2; d_call: TRBD2; j_call: TRBJ2-7; clone_size: -; cdr3_length: 16; cdr3_nt: TGTGCCAGCAGCTTAGCTAGCGGGGGCCAAACTTACGAGCAGTACTTC; cdr3_aa: CASSLASGGQTYEQYF
v_call: TRBV15; d_call: -; j_call: TRBJ1-1; clone_size: -; cdr3_length: 14; cdr3_nt: TGTGCCACCAGCAGAGGACGGGAGAACACTGAAGCTTTCTTT; cdr3_aa: CATSRGRENTEAFF
v_call: TRBV27; d_call: TRBD1; j_call: TRBJ2-1; clone_size: -; cdr3_length: 15; cdr3_nt: TGTGCCAGCACTCCGAGGGGACAGGGTATCAATGAGCAGTTCTTC; cdr3_aa: CASTPRGQGINEQFF
v_call: TRBV5-1; d_call: TRBD2; j_call: TRBJ2-7; clone_size: -; cdr3_length: 17; cdr3_nt: TGCGCCAGCAGCTTGGTCCCAAGAGCGGGGGACACCTACGAGCAGTACTTC; cdr3_aa: CASSLVPRAGDTYEQYF
v_call: TRBV19; d_call: -; j_call: TRBJ1-2; clone_size: -; cdr3_length: 11; cdr3_nt: TGTGCCAGTTCAGGGGACTATGGCTACACCTTC; cdr3_aa: CASSGDYGYTF
v_call: TRBV3-1/TRBV3-2; d_call: -; j_call: TRBJ2-3; clone_size: -; cdr3_length: 16; cdr3_nt: TGTGCCAGCAGCCGTGGGGGACACCCTAAAACAGATACGCAGTATTTT; cdr3_aa: CASSRGGHPKTDTQYF
v_call: TRBV6-6; d_call: -; j_call: TRBJ2-3; clone_size: -; cdr3_length: 15; cdr3_nt: TGTGCCAGCAGTTCCCCGACAGGAAGCACAGATACGCAGTATTTT; cdr3_aa: CASSSPTGSTDTQYF
v_call: TRBV18; d_call: -; j_call: TRBJ1-1; clone_size: once; cdr3_length: 15; cdr3_nt: TGTGCCAGCTCACCACGGGGACACACGAACACTGAAGCTTTCTTT; cdr3_aa: CASSPRGHTNTEAFF
v_call: TRBV12-3/TRBV12-4; d_call: -; j_call: TRBJ2-1; clone_size: once; cdr3_length: 12; cdr3_nt: TGTGCCAGCAGTTTTTGGCGGGGCGAGCAGTTCTTC; cdr3_aa: CASSFWRGEQFF
v_call: TRBV5-4; d_call: -; j_call: TRBJ2-7; clone_size: few; cdr3_length: 14; cdr3_nt: TGTGCCAGCAGCTTAGGGGCAGGGGGGAACGAGCAGTACTTC; cdr3_aa: CASSLGAGGNEQYF
v_call: TRBV6-5; d_call: TRBD1; j_call: TRBJ1-2; clone_size: -; cdr3_length: 14; cdr3_nt: TGTGCCAGCAGTTATTCGACAGGGAACTATGGCTACACCTTC; cdr3_aa: CASSYSTGNYGYTF
v_call: TRBV7-2; d_call: -; j_call: TRBJ2-7; clone_size: -; cdr3_length: 16; cdr3_nt: TGTGCCAGCAGCTTAATGGCGGGGGCGGGCTCCTACGAGCAGTACTTC; cdr3_aa: CASSLMAGAGSYEQYF
v_call: TRBV9; d_call: TRBD2; j_call: TRBJ2-3; clone_size: -; cdr3_length: 16; cdr3_nt: TGTGCCAGCAGCGTTATCGGGGGGGTCAGCACAGATACGCAGTATTTT; cdr3_aa: CASSVIGGVSTDTQYF
v_call: TRBV6-5; d_call: TRBD1; j_call: TRBJ1-5; clone_size: -; cdr3_length: 14; cdr3_nt: TGTGCCAGCAGCACCGGGACAGGGTTTCAGCCCCAGCATTTT; cdr3_aa: CASSTGTGFQPQHF
v_call: TRBV7-9; d_call: -; j_call: TRBJ2-3; clone_size: -; cdr3_length: 16; cdr3_nt: TGTGCCAGCAGCTTAGTAAGGACAATAGGCACAGATACGCAGTATTTT; cdr3_aa: CASSLVRTIGTDTQYF
v_call: TRBV19; d_call: -; j_call: TRBJ1-3; clone_size: -; cdr3_length: 16; cdr3_nt: TGTGCCAGCCTCAGCACCCCAGGGGCAGCTGGAAACACCATATATTTT; cdr3_aa: CASLSTPGAAGNTIYF
v_call: TRBV5-8; d_call: -; j_call: TRBJ1-5; clone_size: -; cdr3_length: 15; cdr3_nt: TGTGCCAGCAGCTTGGAACTAGGCGGCAATCAGCCCCAGCATTTT; cdr3_aa: CASSLELGGNQPQHF
v_call: TRBV19; d_call: -; j_call: TRBJ2-2; clone_size: once; cdr3_length: 14; cdr3_nt: TGTGCCAGTAGGGTGGAGGGTAGATCCGGGGAGCTGTTTTTT; cdr3_aa: CASRVEGRSGELFF
v_call: TRBV5-4; d_call: TRBD1; j_call: TRBJ1-3; clone_size: -; cdr3_length: 15; cdr3_nt: TGTGCCAGCAGCATGGACAGGGGAACTGGAAACACCATATATTTT; cdr3_aa: CASSMDRGTGNTIYF
v_call: TRBV3-1/TRBV3-2; d_call: -; j_call: TRBJ2-4; clone_size: -; cdr3_length: 14; cdr3_nt: TGTGCCAGCAGCCAAGGACTAGCCAAAAACATTCAGTACTTC; cdr3_aa: CASSQGLAKNIQYF